This is a list of T cell receptor beta chains from one sample in a study of vaccination and CD4 T cells after COVID-19. TCRdb itself ran the PCR reads through MiXCR, one entry per CDR3 protein. Here the sample spans approximately 4,000 distinct CDR3 sequences, about a sixth being singletons. Their recognized antigens are unknown. Sequencing input: CD4+ T cells from blood, cultured in vitro. These receptors were taken from a human donor who had recovered from COVID-19. Both conserved end residues are trimmed from each CDR3. The order of the fields is V gene, J gene, CDR3 protein.

TRBV6-5,TRBJ1-5,ASSFKQGGNQPQH
TRBV19,TRBJ1-5,ASSPSVKQGLGYSNQPQH
TRBV12-3/TRBV12-4,TRBJ2-3,ASSFIGVGTDTQY
TRBV30,TRBJ2-7,AWSAGQGYYEQY
TRBV6-2/TRBV6-3,TRBJ2-1,ASSPRLAGGPYNEQF
TRBV19,TRBJ1-5,ASSTPAFNQPQH
TRBV30,TRBJ2-5,AWSVRRPGLSRGETQY
TRBV5-4,TRBJ2-4,ASSSDRTENIQY
TRBV6-1,TRBJ2-1,ASSPSTGSSYNEQF
TRBV6-5,TRBJ1-4,ASSSDRSNEKLF
TRBV5-1,TRBJ1-2,ASSHHPGQDNYGYT
TRBV11-2,TRBJ1-6,ASSLVRAPLH
TRBV30,TRBJ2-5,AWSVHPQGGFQETQY
TRBV5-6,TRBJ1-6,ASSFWNSPLH
TRBV30,TRBJ1-1,AWKNDGNTEAF
TRBV6-2/TRBV6-3,TRBJ2-1,ASRGERGGLNEQF
TRBV6-1,TRBJ2-7,ASSETQGLGAYEQY
TRBV19,TRBJ1-2,ASVPDYGYT
TRBV30,TRBJ2-7,AWSVLDRAQEQY
TRBV27,TRBJ2-5,ASSRIPKETQY
TRBV5-1,TRBJ2-5,ASSLGDRALPTQY
TRBV30,TRBJ1-1,ASDRGRGNTEAF
TRBV19,TRBJ2-1,ASSISGLAKYNEQF
TRBV3-1,TRBJ1-4,ASSGGESELF
TRBV20-1,TRBJ2-2,SAQSGGGTGELF
TRBV12-3/TRBV12-4,TRBJ2-5,ASSPGGLAGRETQY
TRBV5-1,TRBJ2-2,ASSFSGTANTGELF
TRBV6-1,TRBJ1-4,ASHNWGATNEKLF
TRBV19,TRBJ1-5,ASSIMEGGNQPQH
TRBV30,TRBJ1-2,AWTPGQGAGGYT
TRBV18,TRBJ2-5,ASSPAGRETQY
TRBV25-1,TRBJ2-1,ASDRYNEQF
TRBV20-1,TRBJ2-3,SAPMAGGGTDTQY
TRBV18,TRBJ2-3,ASSPADRDLGDTQY
TRBV7-7,TRBJ1-4,ASSPTPGAGEKLF
TRBV9,TRBJ1-1,ASSVVDSGNTEAF
TRBV4-1,TRBJ1-5,ASSQEREQGNQPQH
TRBV6-5,TRBJ1-6,ASSYQTGGINSPLH
TRBV5-8,TRBJ1-1,ASSLRGPNFEAF
TRBV30,TRBJ2-2,AWSVNTGELF
TRBV5-4,TRBJ2-2,ASSGGGRPNTGELF
TRBV7-2,TRBJ1-2,ASSSSAGGYT
TRBV20-1,TRBJ1-4,SALVSPNYEKLF
TRBV18,TRBJ2-1,ASSRGIHSGGSNNEQF
TRBV21-1,TRBJ1-6,ASSTEAVKGKEDSPLH
TRBV6-4,TRBJ1-4,ASSPTAGLPMEKLF
TRBV5-1,TRBJ2-3,ASSLGDRGSDTQY
TRBV12-3/TRBV12-4,TRBJ2-5,ASSLVGGETQY
TRBV5-1,TRBJ2-7,ASSSGQSTYSYEQY
TRBV2,TRBJ2-7,ASNRQYGLSEQY
TRBV11-2,TRBJ2-1,ASATSGLKGF
TRBV29-1,TRBJ2-2,SVGVENRELF
TRBV19,TRBJ1-4,ASSIPDPSGVNEKLF
TRBV6-2/TRBV6-3,TRBJ1-1,ASSQDRISTEAF
TRBV7-8,TRBJ2-2,ASRVTNTGELF